This entry describes one T cell receptor (beta chain). V lost 1 base and J 6 bases, leaving 18 bases between the germline ends. Germline V lookup: CDR1 MGHRA, CDR2 YSYEKL. This CDR3 spans 16 amino acids. The sample comes from a study of T cell responses to AZD1222 COVID-19 vaccine. Some clones are missing from TCRdb's copy, which holds only in-frame ones; the method was immunoSEQ multiplex PCR. Seen here are 100,000 to 150,000 clones, roughly 90% observed once, and the top ten hold 0.9% to 1.3%. The sample consisted of peripheral blood, taken 28 days after the second AZD1222 dose. The rearrangement uses TRBV4-1 and TRBJ1-1; a possible D gene is TRBD1 (5 bases). The origin of this receptor is an adult who received the AZD1222 COVID-19 vaccine. CDR3 sequence reads: CASSQAEAGRGAEAFF. In nucleotides, the CDR3 is TGCGCCAGCAGCCAAGCGGAGGCGGGGCGCGGGGCTGAAGCTTTCTTT.